This TCR beta chain was sequenced during a study of T-cell reconstitution after alpha-beta-depleted transplantation in children. General study findings and limits: Reportedly, roughly two months post-transplant, alpha-beta T cells arose from several hundred expanded graft clones. When one year had passed after transplant, most T-cell counts and diversity came from newly produced T cells.

Germline loops: CDR1 LGHNA, CDR2 YSLEER. The CDR3 sequence is 15 residues long. V lost 4 bases and J 6 bases, leaving 17 bases between the germline ends. Preparation of the TCRbeta library was carried out with unique molecular identifiers. MiXCR, applied by TCRdb to the PCR reads, yields one record per CDR3 protein. Of just over 950,000 distinct CDR3 sequences listed, under 30% were seen once; the top ten hold over 25%. There are a few counts of this clonotype. The target antigen is unknown. The TCR comes from a boy under two years old who had a stem cell transplant for SCID, so the T cells may come from the graft donor. V gene TRBV4-3 combines with J gene TRBJ2-3; D is possibly TRBD1 (7 bases). The sample in question was PBMCs, mostly from graft donor cells, obtained 360 days after TCRalphabeta/CD19-depleted stem cell transplant. The CDR3 spells CASSPSGGLFDTQYF. CDR3 nucleotides: TGCGCCAGCAGCCCCTCAGGGGGGCTTTTCGATACGCAGTATTTT.